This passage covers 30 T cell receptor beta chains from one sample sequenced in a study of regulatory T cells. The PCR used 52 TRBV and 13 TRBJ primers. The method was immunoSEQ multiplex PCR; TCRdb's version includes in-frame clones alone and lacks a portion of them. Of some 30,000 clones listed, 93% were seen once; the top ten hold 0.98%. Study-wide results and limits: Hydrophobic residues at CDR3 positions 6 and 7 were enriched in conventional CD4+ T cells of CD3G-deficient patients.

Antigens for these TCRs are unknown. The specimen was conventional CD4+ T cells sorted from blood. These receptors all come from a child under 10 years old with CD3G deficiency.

The CDR3 DNA reads TGTGCCAGTAGGGACAGGGTCGGGGTCGGGGAGCTGTTTTTT. Protein: CASRDRVGVGELFF. The chain is built from TRBV19 and TRBJ2-2; 8 positions match TRBD1. Trimming cost V 6 bases and J 7 bases; bases outside gene matches: 7. Germline V CDR1 and CDR2: LNHDA, SQIVND (reference sequence). The CDR3 is made up of 14 amino acids.

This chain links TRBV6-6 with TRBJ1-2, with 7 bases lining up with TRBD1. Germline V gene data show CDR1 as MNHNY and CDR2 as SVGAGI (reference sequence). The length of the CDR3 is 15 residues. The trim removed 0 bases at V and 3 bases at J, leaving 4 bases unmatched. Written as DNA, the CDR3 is TGTGCCAGCAGTTACTCGGACAGGCCGGACTATGGCTACACCTTC. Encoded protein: CASSYSDRPDYGYTF.

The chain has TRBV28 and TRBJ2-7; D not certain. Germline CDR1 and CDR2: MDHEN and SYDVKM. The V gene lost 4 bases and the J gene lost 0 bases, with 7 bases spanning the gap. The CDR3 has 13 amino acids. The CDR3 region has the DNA TGTGCCAGCAGTTCCCAATACTCCTACGAGCAGTACTTC. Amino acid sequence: CASSSQYSYEQYF.

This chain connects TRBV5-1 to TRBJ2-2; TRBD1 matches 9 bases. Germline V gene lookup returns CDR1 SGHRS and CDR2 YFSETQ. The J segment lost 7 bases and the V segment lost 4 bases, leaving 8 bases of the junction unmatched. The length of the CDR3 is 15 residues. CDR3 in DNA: TGCGCCAGCAGCACCAGGACAGGGGCCGGCGGGGAGCTGTTTTTT. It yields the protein CASSTRTGAGGELFF.

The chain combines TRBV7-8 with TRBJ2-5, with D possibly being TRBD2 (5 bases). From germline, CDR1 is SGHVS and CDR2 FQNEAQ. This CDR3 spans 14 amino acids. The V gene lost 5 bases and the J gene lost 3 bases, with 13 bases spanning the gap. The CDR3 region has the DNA TGTGCCAGCAGCCGTAGGTCGAGGGAAGAGACCCAGTACTTC. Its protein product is CASSRRSREETQYF.

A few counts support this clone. The CDR3 sequence is CASRRTGDTEAFF. Here the CDR3 DNA reads TGTGCCAGCAGGCGGACAGGGGACACTGAAGCTTTCTTT. The V gene is TRBV6-5, the J gene TRBJ1-1, with 9 bases aligning to TRBD1. This CDR3 contains 13 residues. Looked up from germline, CDR1 is MNHEY and CDR2 is SVGAGI. J was trimmed by 3 bases and V by 6 bases; bases with no gene match: 2.

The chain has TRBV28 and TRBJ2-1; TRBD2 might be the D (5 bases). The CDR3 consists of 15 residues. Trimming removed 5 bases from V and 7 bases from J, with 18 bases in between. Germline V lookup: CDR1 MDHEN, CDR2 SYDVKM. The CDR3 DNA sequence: TGTGCCAGCAGTCCGCTACACGGGATTGTAAATGAGCAGTTCTTC. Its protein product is CASSPLHGIVNEQFF.

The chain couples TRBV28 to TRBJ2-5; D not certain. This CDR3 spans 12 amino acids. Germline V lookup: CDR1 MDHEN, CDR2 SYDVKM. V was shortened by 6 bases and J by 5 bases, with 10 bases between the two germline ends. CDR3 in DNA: TGTGCCAGCAGCCCCCCGAGGGAGACCCAGTACTTC. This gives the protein CASSPPRETQYF.

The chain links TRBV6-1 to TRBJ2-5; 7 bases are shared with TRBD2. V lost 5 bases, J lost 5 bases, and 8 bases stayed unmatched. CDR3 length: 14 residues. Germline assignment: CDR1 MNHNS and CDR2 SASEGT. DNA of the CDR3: TGTGCCAGCAGTCTACGACTAGCTGGGGAGACCCAGTACTTC. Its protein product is CASSLRLAGETQYF.

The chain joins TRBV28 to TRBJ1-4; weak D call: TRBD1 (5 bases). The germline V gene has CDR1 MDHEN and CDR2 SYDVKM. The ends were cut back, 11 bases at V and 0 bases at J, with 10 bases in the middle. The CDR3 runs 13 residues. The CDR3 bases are TGTGCCTGCCAAGGGGCAACTAATGAAAAACTGTTTTTT. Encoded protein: CACQGATNEKLFF.

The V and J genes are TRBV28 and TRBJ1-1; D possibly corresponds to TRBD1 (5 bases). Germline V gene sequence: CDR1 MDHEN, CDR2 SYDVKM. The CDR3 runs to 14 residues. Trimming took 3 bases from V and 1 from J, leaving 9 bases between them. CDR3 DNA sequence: TGTGCCAGCAGTTTTGAGGGGTCGAACACTGAAGCTTTCTTT. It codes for CASSFEGSNTEAFF.

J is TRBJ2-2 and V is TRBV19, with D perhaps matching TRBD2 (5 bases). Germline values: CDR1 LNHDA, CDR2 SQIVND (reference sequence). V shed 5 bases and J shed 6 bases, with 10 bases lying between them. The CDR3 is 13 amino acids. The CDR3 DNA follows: TGTGCCAGTAGTGCACTAGTTCCCGGGGAGCTGTTTTTT. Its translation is CASSALVPGELFF.

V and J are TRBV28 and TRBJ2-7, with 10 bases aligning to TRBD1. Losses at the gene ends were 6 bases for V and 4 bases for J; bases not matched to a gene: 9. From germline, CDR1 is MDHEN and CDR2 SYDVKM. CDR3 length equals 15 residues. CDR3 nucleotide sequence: TGTGCCAGCAGACCGCGGACAGGGGGGGGATACGAGCAGTACTTC. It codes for CASRPRTGGGYEQYF. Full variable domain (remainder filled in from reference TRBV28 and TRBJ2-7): DVKVTQSSRYLVKRTGEKVFLECVQDMDHENMFWYRQDPGLGLRLIYFSYDVKMKEKGDIPEGYSVSREKKERFSLILESASTNQTSMYLCASRPRTGGGYEQYFGPGTRLTVT.

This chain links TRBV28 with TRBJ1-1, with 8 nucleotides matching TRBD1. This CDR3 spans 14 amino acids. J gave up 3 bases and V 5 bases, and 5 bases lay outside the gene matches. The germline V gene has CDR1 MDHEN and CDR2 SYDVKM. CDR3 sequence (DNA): TGTGCCAGCAGTGACAGGGGTGGGTACACTGAAGCTTTCTTT. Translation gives CASSDRGGYTEAFF.

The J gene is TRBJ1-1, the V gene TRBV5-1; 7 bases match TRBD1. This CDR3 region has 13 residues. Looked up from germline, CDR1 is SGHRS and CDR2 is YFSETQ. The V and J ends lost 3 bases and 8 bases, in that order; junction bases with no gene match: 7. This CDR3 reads CASSSGQRTEAFF. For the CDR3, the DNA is TGCGCCAGCAGCTCGGGACAGAGAACAGAAGCTTTCTTT.

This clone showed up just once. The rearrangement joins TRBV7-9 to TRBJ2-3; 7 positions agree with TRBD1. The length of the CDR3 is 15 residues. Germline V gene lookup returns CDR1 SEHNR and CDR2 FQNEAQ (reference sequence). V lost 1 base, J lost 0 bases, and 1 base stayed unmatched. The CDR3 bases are TGTGCCAGCAGCTTAGGACAGGGCAGCACAGATACGCAGTATTTT. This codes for CASSLGQGSTDTQYF.

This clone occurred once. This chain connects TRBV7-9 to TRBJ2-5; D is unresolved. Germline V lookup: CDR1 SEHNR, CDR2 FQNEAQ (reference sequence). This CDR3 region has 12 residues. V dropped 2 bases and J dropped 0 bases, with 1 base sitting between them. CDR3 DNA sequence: TGTGCCAGCAGCTTATACCAAGAGACCCAGTACTTC. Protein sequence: CASSLYQETQYF.

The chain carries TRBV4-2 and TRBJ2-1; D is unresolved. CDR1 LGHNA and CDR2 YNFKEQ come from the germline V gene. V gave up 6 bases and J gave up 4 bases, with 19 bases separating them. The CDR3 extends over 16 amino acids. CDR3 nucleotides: TGTGCCAGCAGATCCCAGACGCTTAGCCAATACAATGAGCAGTTCTTC. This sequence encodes CASRSQTLSQYNEQFF.

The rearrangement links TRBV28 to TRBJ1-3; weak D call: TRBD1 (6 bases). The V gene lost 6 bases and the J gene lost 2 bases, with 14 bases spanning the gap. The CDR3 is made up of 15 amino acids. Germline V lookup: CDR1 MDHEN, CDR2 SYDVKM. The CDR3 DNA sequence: TGTGCCAGCAGCCCGATCGGGGGCCCTGGAAACACCATATATTTT. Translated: CASSPIGGPGNTIYF. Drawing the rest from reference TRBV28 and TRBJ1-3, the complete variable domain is DVKVTQSSRYLVKRTGEKVFLECVQDMDHENMFWYRQDPGLGLRLIYFSYDVKMKEKGDIPEGYSVSREKKERFSLILESASTNQTSMYLCASSPIGGPGNTIYFGEGSWLTVV.

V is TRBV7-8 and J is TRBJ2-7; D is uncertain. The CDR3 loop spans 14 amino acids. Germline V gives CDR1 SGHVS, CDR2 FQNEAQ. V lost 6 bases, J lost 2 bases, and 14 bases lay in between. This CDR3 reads CASSTEVAPYEQYF. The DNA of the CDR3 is TGTGCCAGCAGTACCGAGGTAGCCCCCTACGAGCAGTACTTC. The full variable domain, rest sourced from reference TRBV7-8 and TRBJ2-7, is GAGVSQSPRYKVAKRGQDVALRCDPISGHVSLFWYQQALGQGPEFLTYFQNEAQLDKSGLPSDRFFAERPEGSVSTLKIQRTQQEDSAVYLCASSTEVAPYEQYFGPGTRLTVT.

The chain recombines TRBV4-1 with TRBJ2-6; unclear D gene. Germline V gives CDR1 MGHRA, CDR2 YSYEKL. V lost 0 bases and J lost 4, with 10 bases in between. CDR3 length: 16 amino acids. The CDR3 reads CASSQDGMAGANVLTF. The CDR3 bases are TGCGCCAGCAGCCAAGATGGAATGGCCGGGGCCAACGTCCTGACTTTC.

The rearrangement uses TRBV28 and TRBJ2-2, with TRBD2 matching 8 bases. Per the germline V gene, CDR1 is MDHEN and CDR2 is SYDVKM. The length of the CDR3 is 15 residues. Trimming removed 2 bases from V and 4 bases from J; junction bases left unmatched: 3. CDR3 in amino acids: CASSLSGRGTGELFF. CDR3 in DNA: TGTGCCAGCAGTTTAAGCGGGAGAGGCACCGGGGAGCTGTTTTTT.

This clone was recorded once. CDR3 nucleotides: TGCGCCAGCAATCCCCGGGACTCCCGCACCGGGGAGCTGTTTTTT. The encoded protein is CASNPRDSRTGELFF. This sequence joins TRBV5-1 and TRBJ2-2; D is perhaps TRBD2 (6 bases). The CDR3 is 15 amino acids. Germline V gene sequence: CDR1 SGHRS, CDR2 YFSETQ. The V end was cut by 6 bases, the J end by 4 bases, with 16 bases between.

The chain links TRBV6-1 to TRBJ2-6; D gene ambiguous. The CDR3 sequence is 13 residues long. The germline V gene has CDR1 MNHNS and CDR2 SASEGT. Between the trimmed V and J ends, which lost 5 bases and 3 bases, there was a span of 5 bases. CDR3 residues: CASSMVGANVLTF. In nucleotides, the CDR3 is TGTGCCAGCAGTATGGTTGGGGCCAACGTCCTGACTTTC.

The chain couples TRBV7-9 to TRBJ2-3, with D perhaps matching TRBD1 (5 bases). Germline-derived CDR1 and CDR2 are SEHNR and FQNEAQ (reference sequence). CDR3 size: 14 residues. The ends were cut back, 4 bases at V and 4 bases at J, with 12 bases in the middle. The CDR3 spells CASSSQGVPDTQYF. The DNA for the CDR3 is TGTGCCAGCAGCTCCCAGGGTGTTCCAGATACGCAGTATTTT.

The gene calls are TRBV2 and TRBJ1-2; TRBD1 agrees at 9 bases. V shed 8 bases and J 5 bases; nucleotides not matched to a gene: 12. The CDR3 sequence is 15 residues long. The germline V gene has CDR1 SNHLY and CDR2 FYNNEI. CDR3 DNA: TGTGCCAGCCTTCGACCCGGGACAGGGAATTATGGCTACACCTTC. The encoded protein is CASLRPGTGNYGYTF. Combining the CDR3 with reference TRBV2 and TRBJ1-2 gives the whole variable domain EPEVTQTPSHQVTQMGQEVILRCVPISNHLYFYWYRQILGQKVEFLVSFYNNEISEKSEIFDDQFSVERPDGSNFTLKIRSTKLEDSAMYFCASLRPGTGNYGYTFGSGTRLTVV.

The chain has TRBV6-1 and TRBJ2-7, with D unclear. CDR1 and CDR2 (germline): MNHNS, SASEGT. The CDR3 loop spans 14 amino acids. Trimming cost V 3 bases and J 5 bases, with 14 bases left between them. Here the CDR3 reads CASSERTVPDEQYF. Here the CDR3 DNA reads TGTGCCAGCAGTGAGCGGACCGTGCCTGACGAGCAGTACTTC.

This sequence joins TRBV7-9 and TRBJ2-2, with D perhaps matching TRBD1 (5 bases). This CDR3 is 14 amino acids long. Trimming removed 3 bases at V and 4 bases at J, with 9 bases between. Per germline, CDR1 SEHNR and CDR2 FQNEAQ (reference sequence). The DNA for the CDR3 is TGTGCCAGCAGCTTTGACAGCTCCACCGGGGAGCTGTTTTTT. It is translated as CASSFDSSTGELFF.

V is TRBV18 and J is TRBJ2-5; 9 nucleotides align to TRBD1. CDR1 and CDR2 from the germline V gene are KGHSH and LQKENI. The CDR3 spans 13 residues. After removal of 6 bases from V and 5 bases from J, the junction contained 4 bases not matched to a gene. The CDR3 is CASSRGQGETQYF. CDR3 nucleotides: TGTGCCAGCTCTCGTGGACAGGGGGAGACCCAGTACTTC.

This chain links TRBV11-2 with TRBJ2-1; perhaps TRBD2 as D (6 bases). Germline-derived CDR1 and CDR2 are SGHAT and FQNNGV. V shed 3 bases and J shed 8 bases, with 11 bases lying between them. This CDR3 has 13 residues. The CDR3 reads CASSFTGVDEQFF. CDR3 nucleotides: TGTGCCAGCAGCTTCACGGGAGTGGATGAGCAGTTCTTC.